Included here is one T cell receptor (beta chain) sequence, with context. As yet, its antigen is unknown. The data were taken from a study of radiotherapy plus CTLA-4 blockade in lung cancer. Study results and limitations: It was early blood T cell clone dynamics, with interferon-beta, that reportedly best predicted response.

This table comes from immunoSEQ multiplex PCR, and its TCRdb copy is limited to in-frame clones, with some not included. The sample has more than 40,000 clones, 73% seen once. V shed 8 bases, J shed 5 bases, and the junction held 11 bases outside the gene matches. This CDR3 has 14 amino acids. CDR1 SGHVS and CDR2 FQNEAQ come from the germline V gene. The chain uses TRBV7-8 and TRBJ1-2, with 7 bases matching TRBD1. The sequence was obtained from a human donor with non-small cell lung cancer who had a complete response to radiotherapy plus ipilimumab. Sequenced here: peripheral blood, sampled from a patient treated with radiotherapy plus ipilimumab. CDR3 nucleotide sequence: TGTGCCAGCGGAGACAGGGAAAGGTCTTATGGCTACACCTTC. Translated, it gives CASGDRERSYGYTF.